A single sample gave rise to the 16 T cell receptor beta chains below, sequenced in a study of shared clonotypes between healthy human individuals. The data were produced by immunoSEQ multiplex PCR, yet TCRdb's version contains in-frame clones alone and is incomplete. The data contain about a million clones, approximately 80% of them singletons. The sequenced material came from memory CD4+ T cells sorted from blood. The sample's subset: CD45RA-negative fraction. The receptors derive from a man younger than 35 in good health.

V is TRBV7-9 and J is TRBJ1-4; TRBD1 aligns across 7 bases. V was clipped by 4 bases and J by 11 bases; unmatched bases: 13. The germline CDR1 and CDR2 sequences are SEHNR and FQNEAQ (reference sequence). This CDR3 is 15 amino acids long. CDR3 DNA sequence: TGTGCCAGCAGCTCACAGGGGTTGGTGGTAGATAAACTGTTTTTT. Translated, it gives CASSSQGLVVDKLFF.

This clone was found once. The rearrangement uses TRBV18 and TRBJ2-7; D is ambiguous. CDR1 and CDR2 from the germline V gene are KGHSH and LQKENI. The V gene lost 3 bases and the J gene lost 0 bases, with 12 bases spanning the gap. This CDR3 region has 15 residues. Written as DNA, the CDR3 is TGTGCCAGCTCACCCTCGAGAACGAGCTCCTACGAGCAGTACTTC. Translating it yields CASSPSRTSSYEQYF.

The rearrangement uses TRBV6-6 and TRBJ2-4; 11 bases map to TRBD2. Germline values: CDR1 MNHNY, CDR2 SVGAGI (reference sequence). This CDR3 contains 15 residues. V lost 5 bases and J lost 5; bases outside the gene matches: 5. This chain's CDR3 is CASSTLLAGENIQYF. The CDR3 DNA reads as TGTGCCAGCAGTACACTACTAGCGGGAGAAAACATTCAGTACTTC.

In its sample, this clone was seen a few times. Other DNA variants within this sample encode the same CDR3. This chain uses TRBV18 with TRBJ1-1, with 7 bases lining up with TRBD1. Germline V gene lookup returns CDR1 KGHSH and CDR2 LQKENI. The CDR3 length is 14 residues. V trimming: 1 base; J trimming: 3 bases; junction bases outside the gene matches: 2. Here the CDR3 reads CASSPLDRDTEAFF. CDR3 sequence (DNA): TGTGCCAGCTCACCACTCGACAGGGACACTGAAGCTTTCTTT.

This clone was seen more than once but under ten times. The chain employs TRBV19 and TRBJ1-1; 7 bases map to TRBD1. Germline loops: CDR1 LNHDA, CDR2 SQIVND (reference sequence). V was clipped by 8 bases and J by 3 bases; unmatched bases: 6. This CDR3 spans 13 amino acids. CDR3 nucleotides: TGTGCCAGTCATAAAACAGGGGACACTGAAGCTTTCTTT. Protein: CASHKTGDTEAFF.

The rearrangement uses TRBV4-3 and TRBJ1-1; D call uncertain. Germline CDR1 is LGHNA and CDR2 is YSLEER. This CDR3 is built from 14 residues. With 0 bases removed from V and 9 bases from J, the gap between germline ends came to 14 bases. CDR3 amino acids: CASSQDPGYSKAFF. The CDR3, as DNA: TGCGCCAGCAGCCAAGATCCGGGCTACTCGAAAGCTTTCTTT.

The rearrangement joins TRBV11-3 to TRBJ2-5; TRBD2 matches at 11 bases. V gave up 5 bases and J gave up 0 bases; unmatched junction bases: 5. The CDR3 sequence is 16 residues long. The V gene's germline CDR1 is SGHNT and CDR2 YENEEA. The CDR3 coding sequence is TGTGCCAGCAGCCTCGGGACTAGCGGTAACCAAGAGACCCAGTACTTC. It specifies CASSLGTSGNQETQYF.

This chain links TRBV2 with TRBJ1-4; D not resolved. CDR1 is SNHLY, CDR2 FYNNEI, per germline. V was clipped by 4 bases and J by 5 bases, with 8 bases between them. CDR3 length: 13 residues. CDR3 residues: CASSVLGNEKLFF. CDR3 nucleotides: TGTGCCAGCAGTGTTTTAGGAAATGAAAAACTGTTTTTT.

V is TRBV6-1 and J is TRBJ1-2; 10 bases align to TRBD1. Trimming took 3 bases from V and 3 from J; bases not matched to a gene: 4. The CDR3 loop spans 15 amino acids. Germline assignment: CDR1 MNHNS and CDR2 SASEGT. CDR3 in amino acids: CASSDRQGAHYGYTF. CDR3 DNA: TGTGCCAGCAGTGATAGACAGGGGGCTCACTATGGCTACACCTTC.

The V gene is TRBV10-3, the J gene TRBJ2-5; 14 bases agree with TRBD2. The CDR3 contains 15 residues. CDR1 and CDR2 from the germline V gene are ENHRY and SYGVKD. V trimming: 6 bases; J trimming: 4 bases; junction bases outside the gene matches: 4. In nucleotides, the CDR3 is TGTGCCATCAGCGCGGGACTAGCGGGGGTAGAGACCCAGTACTTC. Its translation: CAISAGLAGVETQYF.

The rearrangement joins TRBV18 to TRBJ2-2, with 9 bases identical to TRBD1. The V segment lost 3 bases and the J segment 4 bases; nucleotides outside the gene matches: 6. Germline V gene lookup returns CDR1 KGHSH and CDR2 LQKENI. This CDR3 contains 16 residues. DNA for the CDR3: TGTGCCAGCTCACCTCGGACAGGGGATCGCACCGGGGAGCTGTTTTTT. This sequence encodes CASSPRTGDRTGELFF.

A few counts support this clone. This chain joins TRBV15 and TRBJ2-3; D perhaps matches TRBD2 (6 bases). V lost 0 bases and J 3 bases, leaving 10 bases between the germline ends. The CDR3 is made up of 15 amino acids. Germline V gives CDR1 LNHNV, CDR2 YYDKDF (reference sequence). The CDR3 reads CATSRDGGTTDTQYF. CDR3 sequence (DNA): TGTGCCACCAGCAGAGATGGAGGGACGACAGATACGCAGTATTTT.

This clone was counted a few times. V is TRBV1 and J is TRBJ1-5. TRBV1 is labeled a pseudogene. This CDR3 region has 15 residues. For the CDR3, the DNA is TGCACCAGCAGCCAAGCGGGACTTTGCAATCAGCCCCAGCATTTT. It yields the protein CTSSQAGLCNQPQHF.

CDR3 sequence (DNA): TGCGCCAGCAGTCGGCATGGAGGGCAAGAGACCCAGTACTTC. Protein sequence: CASSRHGGQETQYF. The chain links TRBV23-1 to TRBJ2-5, with D perhaps TRBD2 (6 bases). TRBV23-1 is placed among ORFs of uncertain function. V lost 4 bases, J lost 2 bases, and 11 bases lay in between. The CDR3 runs 14 residues.

The rearrangement links TRBV10-3 to TRBJ2-2, with 8 bases matching TRBD1. This CDR3 is built from 16 residues. V was clipped by 2 bases and J by 7 bases; unmatched bases: 9. Germline V gives CDR1 ENHRY, CDR2 SYGVKD. The CDR3 protein is CAISEPTGVSGGELFF. In nucleotides, the CDR3 is TGTGCCATCAGTGAGCCGACAGGGGTGAGCGGCGGGGAGCTGTTTTTT.

This chain joins TRBV6-1 and TRBJ1-2; D is possibly TRBD1 (6 bases). In germline, CDR1 is MNHNS, CDR2 SASEGT. V was shortened by 0 bases and J by 4 bases, with 15 bases between the two germline ends. The CDR3 extends over 16 amino acids. CDR3 DNA sequence: TGTGCCAGCAGTGAAGCTGGGTCAGGGGCCCTCTATGGCTACACCTTC. This encodes CASSEAGSGALYGYTF.